This TCR beta chain stems from a study of cytomegalovirus exposure and HLA in healthy donors. Study-wide context: An early data release held some 85 million unique TCRs from HLA-typed donors.

Study findings and constraints: An analysis done earlier found most TCR beta V segments productive about 87% or about 30% of the time. Apparent HLA restriction characterized most CMV-associated TCR beta chains in a later analysis. The study recorded over 150 TCR beta chains that were cytomegalovirus-associated.

Worth noting for this clone: Its antigen remains unidentified.

Germline assignment: CDR1 SGHRS and CDR2 YFSETQ. Trimming shortened V by 2 bases and J by 6 bases, and 9 bases separated the two germline ends. This CDR3 spans 12 amino acids. The PCR contained 60 Vbeta and 13 Jbeta primers. Data came from immunoSEQ multiplex PCR; TCRdb stores just in-frame clones and leaves some out. The profile shows approximately 170,000 clones, 80% to 90% of them singletons. The V gene is TRBV5-1, the J gene TRBJ2-7; no clear D gene. Sequencing was done on a sample of PBMCs. This clonotype originated in a man younger than 45 in good health and CMV-seropositive. The CDR3 region is CASSLNLGEQYF. DNA of the CDR3: TGCGCCAGCAGCTTAAACCTCGGCGAGCAGTACTTC. Supplemented by reference TRBV5-1 and TRBJ2-7, the full variable domain reads KAGVTQTPRYLIKTRGQQVTLSCSPISGHRSVSWYQQTPGQGLQFLFEYFSETQRNKGNFPGRFSGRQFSNSRSEMNVSTLELGDSALYLCASSLNLGEQYFGPGTRLTVT.